Each of the 27 T cell receptor beta chains below was sequenced from the same sample in a study of T-cell reconstitution after alpha-beta-depleted transplantation in children. The library targeted TCRbeta and was prepared with unique molecular identifiers. Each CDR3 protein gets one entry after TCRdb re-called the PCR reads with MiXCR. The sample carries around 600,000 distinct CDR3 sequences, 23% recorded once. The sequencing here drew on PBMCs, mostly from graft donor cells, taken 360 days after TCRalphabeta/CD19-depleted stem cell transplant. These receptor sequences come from a boy under two years old who had a stem cell transplant for acute myeloid leukemia, so the T cells may come from the graft donor.

This clonotype was found many times. The rearrangement joins TRBV14 to TRBJ2-1; 10 bases agree with TRBD2. The J segment lost 2 bases and the V segment lost 2 bases, leaving 3 bases of the junction unmatched. The length of the CDR3 is 16 residues. Germline lookup yields CDR1 SGHDN and CDR2 FVKESK. The CDR3 DNA reads TGTGCCAGCAGCCAACGACTAGCGGGTACCTACAATGAGCAGTTCTTC. Encoded protein: CASSQRLAGTYNEQFF.

This clonotype came up a few times. V gene TRBV20-1 combines with J gene TRBJ2-3, with TRBD1 as a possible D gene (7 bases). V was clipped by 3 bases and J by 7 bases, with 20 bases between them. This CDR3 is built from 15 residues. From germline, CDR1 is DFQATT and CDR2 SNEGSKA (reference sequence). The CDR3 sequence: CSASSSTGRLNTQYF. DNA for the CDR3: TGCAGTGCTAGCAGTTCGACAGGGAGGCTTAATACGCAGTATTTT.

This clonotype was counted at least ten times. V gene TRBV6-5 combines with J gene TRBJ2-1; D gene unclear. Germline V gives CDR1 MNHEY, CDR2 SVGAGI. The CDR3 has 12 residues. V dropped 6 bases and J dropped 9 bases, with 12 bases sitting between them. The CDR3 spells CASSPSVREQFF. In nucleotides, the CDR3 is TGTGCCAGCAGCCCCAGCGTACGTGAGCAGTTCTTC.

This clonotype came up many times. The chain links TRBV10-3 to TRBJ2-5; 10 nucleotides align to TRBD1. CDR1 and CDR2 (germline): ENHRY, SYGVKD. The CDR3 spans 14 residues. Unmatched junction bases numbered 4, after V lost 4 bases and J lost 5 bases. The CDR3: CAISATGGRETQYF. The CDR3 nucleotides read TGTGCCATCAGTGCGACAGGGGGCCGGGAGACCCAGTACTTC.

This clonotype has more than one count but fewer than ten. The chain carries TRBV10-3 and TRBJ2-1; 8 nucleotides line up with TRBD2. The germline V gene encodes CDR1 ENHRY and CDR2 SYGVKD. The V segment lost 5 bases and the J segment 1 base; nucleotides outside the gene matches: 7. This CDR3 has 16 residues. CDR3 in DNA: TGTGCCATCAGTCCCGGGGGGGCCGAGTCCTACAATGAGCAGTTCTTC. Amino acids: CAISPGGAESYNEQFF.

In its sample, this clonotype was seen many times. V gene TRBV12-3 or TRBV12-4 combines with J gene TRBJ2-3; TRBD1 or TRBD2 may be the D gene (5 bases each). The CDR3 totals 17 residues. V was trimmed by 4 bases and J by 0 bases, leaving 17 bases between them. For the CDR3, the DNA is TGTGCCAGCAGTTCTTCCTATTGGGACGAGAGCACAGATACGCAGTATTTT. It specifies CASSSSYWDESTDTQYF.

This clonotype was seen at least ten times. CDR3 in amino acids: CASSIRAPNQPQHF. In DNA, the CDR3 is TGTGCCAGTAGTATCAGGGCACCCAATCAGCCCCAGCATTTT. This chain connects TRBV19 to TRBJ1-5; D perhaps matches TRBD1 (5 bases). Germline loops: CDR1 LNHDA, CDR2 SQIVND (reference sequence). The CDR3 runs 14 residues. V was clipped by 3 bases and J by 3 bases, with 9 bases between them.

V usage is TRBV6-1 and J usage is TRBJ2-7; D gene uncertain. Germline CDR1 MNHNS, CDR2 SASEGT. V lost 1 base, J lost 5 bases, and 6 bases lay in between. The CDR3 contains 12 residues. The DNA of the CDR3 is TGTGCCAGCAGTGAAGTTGCTAACGAGCAGTACTTC. This encodes CASSEVANEQYF.

There are a few counts of this clonotype. The chain recombines TRBV12-3 or TRBV12-4 with TRBJ2-1, with D tentatively TRBD2 (6 bases). V lost 7 bases, J lost 8 bases, and 21 bases lay in between. This CDR3 has 15 residues. The CDR3 here is CASTPPRGSGHEQFF. As DNA, the CDR3 is TGTGCCAGCACCCCTCCCCGGGGGTCCGGTCATGAGCAGTTCTTC.

There are many counts of this clonotype. The V call is TRBV7-2, the J call TRBJ1-4; D is ambiguous. Germline assignment: CDR1 SGHTA and CDR2 FQGNSA. Trimming took off 0 bases at V and 6 bases at J, with 11 bases between the two ends. The CDR3 spans 15 residues. This CDR3 is CASSLALEPYEKLFF. The CDR3 nucleotides are TGTGCCAGCAGCTTAGCTCTGGAACCCTATGAAAAACTGTTTTTT.

This clonotype has only a few counts. The rearrangement uses TRBV18 and TRBJ1-6; D unresolved. The CDR3 sequence is 13 residues long. Germline V CDR1 and CDR2: KGHSH, LQKENI. Trimming left V 3 bases short and J 6 bases short, with 6 bases between. The CDR3 bases are TGTGCCAGCTCACCGCAAAGTAATTCACCCCTCCACTTT. Its translation is CASSPQSNSPLHF.

This clonotype came up a few times. V and J are TRBV6-1 and TRBJ2-3; TRBD2 agrees at 12 bases. Germline CDR1 MNHNS, CDR2 SASEGT. The CDR3 has 15 amino acids. V lost 5 bases, J lost 10 bases, and 10 bases stayed unmatched. CDR3 region: CASSPGTSGLLAQYF. CDR3 nucleotide sequence: TGTGCCAGCAGTCCCGGGACTAGCGGGCTCTTGGCGCAGTATTTT.

The V gene is TRBV24-1, the J gene TRBJ2-2, with 7 bases that match TRBD1. V lost 1 base, J lost 2 bases, and 9 bases stayed unmatched. There are 18 residues in the CDR3. Germline V lookup: CDR1 KGHDR, CDR2 SFDVKD. This CDR3 reads CATSDLSSQGRNTGELFF. DNA of the CDR3: TGTGCCACCAGTGATTTAAGTTCACAGGGGAGAAACACCGGGGAGCTGTTTTTT.

This clonotype came up a few times. The gene calls are TRBV30 and TRBJ2-7, with 9 bases aligning to TRBD2. CDR1 is GTSNPN and CDR2 is SVGIG in the germline V gene (reference sequence). The CDR3 runs 16 residues. The junction had 15 bases not matched to a gene; V was cut back by 3 bases and J by 6 bases. CDR3 DNA sequence: TGTGCCTGGAGCTTCGGTAGGTCGGGACTAGCCGTCGAGCAGTACTTC. Translating it yields CAWSFGRSGLAVEQYF.

This clonotype has a handful of counts. The chain links TRBV6-2 or TRBV6-3 to TRBJ2-3; 10 bases are a match to TRBD2. This CDR3 is built from 14 residues. In germline, CDR1 is MNHEY, CDR2 SVGEGT. Losses at the gene ends were 7 bases for V and 1 base for J; bases not matched to a gene: 2. CDR3 bases: TGTGCCAGCATTAGCGGGGGGCGCACAGATACGCAGTATTTT. Translating it yields CASISGGRTDTQYF.

This clonotype was observed a few times. CDR3 sequence (DNA): TGCAGTGCTAGGAGTCGGGGCACAGATACGCAGTATTTT. Protein sequence: CSARSRGTDTQYF. The chain recombines TRBV20-1 with TRBJ2-3; D uncertain. V lost 3 bases to trimming and J lost 1 base, with 8 bases between them. CDR3 length: 13 amino acids. Germline CDR1 reads DFQATT; CDR2 reads SNEGSKA (reference sequence).

In its sample, this clonotype was seen many times. The V call is TRBV20-1, the J call TRBJ1-2; a weak D match, TRBD1 (5 bases). The CDR3 has 13 amino acids. CDR1 is DFQATT, CDR2 SNEGSKA, per germline (reference sequence). Trimming took off 1 base at V and 4 bases at J, with 10 bases between the two ends. The CDR3, as DNA: TGCAGTGCTAGAGCGCCGGGACCCTATGGCTACACCTTC. Translated: CSARAPGPYGYTF.

This clonotype was found many times. This chain joins TRBV28 and TRBJ1-1; unclear D gene. CDR3 length: 13 residues. Germline CDR1 reads MDHEN; CDR2 reads SYDVKM. Trimming removed 6 bases at V and 5 bases at J, with 13 bases between. CDR3 in amino acids: CASSSDDGTEAFF. The CDR3, as DNA: TGTGCCAGCAGCTCCGACGATGGAACTGAAGCTTTCTTT.

The chain is built from TRBV6-2 or TRBV6-3 and TRBJ2-1; 7 bases fit TRBD2. After removal of 5 bases from V and 9 bases from J, the junction contained 10 bases not matched to a gene. The CDR3 runs to 14 residues. Germline CDR1 MNHEY, CDR2 SVGEGT. Here the CDR3 reads CASSTHLWGGEQFF. CDR3 bases: TGTGCCAGCAGTACACACCTTTGGGGGGGTGAGCAGTTCTTC.

This clonotype occurred a few times. J is TRBJ2-5 and V is TRBV4-2; TRBD2 agrees at 8 bases. Germline V gene sequence: CDR1 LGHNA, CDR2 YNFKEQ. V dropped 0 bases and J dropped 1; count of bases not matched to a gene: 7. The CDR3 contains 17 residues. This CDR3 is CASSQDFGAGAQETQYF. CDR3 sequence (DNA): TGTGCCAGCAGCCAAGATTTCGGAGCGGGGGCCCAAGAGACCCAGTACTTC.

This clonotype was seen ten or more times. The V call is TRBV5-1, the J call TRBJ2-5, with 8 bases matching TRBD1. Unmatched junction bases numbered 3, after V lost 3 bases and J lost 2 bases. The CDR3 covers 14 residues. In germline, CDR1 is SGHRS, CDR2 YFSETQ. The DNA for the CDR3 is TGCGCCAGCAGCTCCGGGACAGGTCAAGAGACCCAGTACTTC. Translation gives CASSSGTGQETQYF.

This clonotype appeared many times. This chain joins TRBV6-5 and TRBJ1-1; possible D gene TRBD1, 6 bases. This CDR3 has 14 amino acids. The germline gives CDR1 MNHEY, CDR2 SVGAGI. Deletions cut 5 bases from V and 4 bases from J, with 14 bases between. CDR3 bases: TGTGCCAGCAGTCCTACAGGGACGGCCACTGAAGCTTTCTTT. This encodes CASSPTGTATEAFF.

This clonotype has just a few counts. V gene TRBV7-9 combines with J gene TRBJ1-2, with TRBD1 as a possible D gene (6 bases). The ends were cut back, 5 bases at V and 0 bases at J, with 13 bases in the middle. Germline CDR1 is SEHNR and CDR2 is FQNEAQ (reference sequence). CDR3 length equals 15 residues. CDR3: CASSPPGATNYGYTF. CDR3 DNA sequence: TGTGCCAGCAGCCCGCCGGGGGCAACTAACTATGGCTACACCTTC.

A single count supports this clonotype. The chain joins TRBV5-1 to TRBJ2-1; TRBD1 aligns across 7 bases. J was trimmed by 7 bases and V by 7 bases; bases with no gene match: 14. This CDR3 is 15 amino acids long. The germline V gene has CDR1 SGHRS and CDR2 YFSETQ. The CDR3 loop is CASGREGAGWNEQFF. CDR3 bases: TGCGCCAGCGGGCGTGAGGGGGCCGGGTGGAATGAGCAGTTCTTC.

This clonotype was recorded at least ten times. The rearrangement links TRBV20-1 to TRBJ1-2, with 10 positions matching TRBD1. The CDR3 has 15 residues. Germline CDR1 is DFQATT and CDR2 is SNEGSKA (reference sequence). With 4 bases clipped from V and 4 bases from J, the junction kept 9 bases outside the gene matches. The CDR3 loop reads CSATAGTGVGYGYTF. CDR3 in DNA: TGCAGTGCTACCGCCGGGACAGGGGTAGGCTATGGCTACACCTTC.

The chain carries TRBV27 and TRBJ2-3; 8 bases fit TRBD1. Per germline, CDR1 MNHEY and CDR2 SMNVEV (reference sequence). This CDR3 comprises 15 residues. The trim removed 2 bases at V and 2 bases at J, leaving 3 bases unmatched. DNA for the CDR3: TGTGCCAGCAGTTTACCAGGGGGCCTCACAGATACGCAGTATTTT. This codes for CASSLPGGLTDTQYF.

The chain uses TRBV28 and TRBJ2-3; D ambiguous. The length of the CDR3 is 12 residues. CDR1 MDHEN and CDR2 SYDVKM come from the germline V gene. V was trimmed by 5 bases and J by 4 bases, leaving 7 bases between them. The CDR3 coding sequence is TGTGCCAGCAGTGCTCGGGCAGATACGCAGTATTTT. Its protein is CASSARADTQYF.